This T cell receptor (beta chain) was sequenced for a study of early T cells in non-severe SARS-CoV-2 infection. As for the study in general: The authors sequenced bulk RNA from unsorted whole blood, leaving chains unpaired. General study points: VDJdb-based matching was biased toward anti-spike CD8 responses and missed private and CD4 specificities.

Germline values: CDR1 SGHDT, CDR2 YYEEEE. The CDR3 is 16 amino acids. The junction had 5 bases not matched to a gene; V was cut back by 0 bases and J by 1 base. Each single cDNA molecule received a unique molecular identifier. Using its own MiXCR run on the 5' RACE reads, TCRdb lists one record per CDR3 protein. The repertoire holds about 56,000 distinct CDR3 sequences, with about 15% as singletons. In regard to this clonotype: Its target is not known.

This specimen was whole blood, taken at baseline. The genes are TRBV5-6 and TRBJ2-3, with 7 bases aligning to TRBD2. The TCR originated in an adult who was a healthcare worker with PCR-confirmed SARS-CoV-2 infection or an uninfected control (not recorded which). For the CDR3, the DNA is TGTGCCAGCAGCTTGGATCCTGCGGGGGGCACAGATACGCAGTATTTT. Translated, it gives CASSLDPAGGTDTQYF.